This T cell receptor (beta chain) was documented in a study of blood T cell repertoires in COVID-19. In the study overall: The United States, Italy and Spain supplied acute and convalescent COVID-19 samples. T cells, B-cell-depleted T cells, or PBMCs supplied cDNA or gDNA.

This CDR3 is built from 17 residues. Trimming removed 5 bases at V and 2 bases at J, with 22 bases between. The V gene's germline CDR1 is SGHVS and CDR2 FQNEAQ. Across about two dozen US areas, participants ranged in age from roughly 18 to 89 years. Participants reported their clinical history, and cohort assignment relied on those reports. Profiled with immunoSEQ multiplex PCR; TCRdb holds only in-frame clones, not every one. The table includes just over 300,000 clones, about nine tenths detected once. This receptor was taken from a woman aged 40 to 50 who had recovered from COVID-19. This sequence joins TRBV7-8 and TRBJ2-7; the D gene is possibly TRBD2 (5 bases). Sequencing input: PBMCs or T cells enriched from blood (not recorded which). The CDR3 DNA is TGTGCCAGCAGCGTCGGACCCCCGGGAAGTTTTGCCTACGAGCAGTACTTC. Translated, it gives CASSVGPPGSFAYEQYF.